The 13 T cell receptor beta chains given below trace back to one sample, sequenced in a study of cytomegalovirus exposure and HLA in healthy donors. The PCR made use of 60 Vbeta and 13 Jbeta primers. The protocol was immunoSEQ multiplex PCR, while the TCRdb copy is restricted to in-frame clones and leaves out a portion. The sample has around 93,000 clones, roughly 63% seen once. Source material: PBMCs. The source is a boy aged 10-17 years in good health and CMV-seropositive.

This clone was seen a few times. The chain links TRBV19 to TRBJ1-5; weak D call: TRBD1 (6 bases). Trimming took off 8 bases at V and 3 bases at J, with 20 bases between the two ends. This CDR3 comprises 16 residues. CDR1 and CDR2 (germline): LNHDA, SQIVND (reference sequence). CDR3 sequence (DNA): TGTGCCAGTGGGGCCGGGACACCAACTTTCAATCAGCCCCAGCATTTT. It specifies CASGAGTPTFNQPQHF.

The sample holds a few counts of this clone. The chain employs TRBV30 and TRBJ2-5, with 8 bases matching TRBD1. The CDR3 consists of 16 residues. V trimming: 0 bases; J trimming: 5 bases; junction bases outside the gene matches: 11. Germline lookup yields CDR1 GTSNPN and CDR2 SVGIG (reference sequence). The CDR3 DNA follows: TGTGCCTGGAGTGTAAGAGTAGGACAGGGTAGGGAGACCCAGTACTTC. It codes for CAWSVRVGQGRETQYF.

V is TRBV7-2 and J is TRBJ2-5, with D perhaps matching TRBD1 (6 bases). V lost 4 bases and J 6 bases, leaving 15 bases between the germline ends. The CDR3 is made up of 14 amino acids. Germline V gene data show CDR1 as SGHTA and CDR2 as FQGNSA. CDR3 DNA sequence: TGTGCCAGCAGCTGGGGCTGGCAGGGGAAGACCCAGTACTTC. Its translation is CASSWGWQGKTQYF.

V gene TRBV7-2 combines with J gene TRBJ1-2; maybe TRBD1 (5 bases). The CDR3 contains 14 residues. Germline CDR1 reads SGHTA; CDR2 reads FQGNSA. With 3 bases removed from V and 5 bases from J, the gap between germline ends came to 13 bases. The CDR3 DNA is TGTGCCAGCAGCTTCGGTAAGGGGAAGTATGGCTACACCTTC. As protein: CASSFGKGKYGYTF. Together with reference TRBV7-2 and TRBJ1-2, the CDR3 gives the full variable domain: GAGVSQSPSNKVTEKGKDVELRCDPISGHTALYWYRQSLGQGLEFLIYFQGNSAPDKSGLPSDRFSAERTGGSVSTLTIQRTQQEDSAVYLCASSFGKGKYGYTFGSGTRLTVV.

This clone showed up just once. The genes are TRBV6-1 and TRBJ1-4; D remains ambiguous. CDR3 length: 14 amino acids. V gave up 1 base and J gave up 7 bases, with 10 bases separating them. Germline V gives CDR1 MNHNS, CDR2 SASEGT. CDR3 residues: CASSEVPRSEKLFF. The CDR3 DNA follows: TGTGCCAGCAGTGAAGTACCCCGGAGTGAAAAACTGTTTTTT.

CDR3 in amino acids: CASSAGTITGELFF. The CDR3 DNA sequence: TGCGCCAGCAGTGCTGGGACAATCACCGGGGAGCTGTTTTTT. This chain connects TRBV10-1 to TRBJ2-2, with D perhaps TRBD1 (6 bases). The CDR3 extends over 14 amino acids. The germline V gene encodes CDR1 WNHNN and CDR2 SYGVQD (reference sequence). V was cut by 4 bases and J by 4 bases, with 10 bases left in between.

The genes are TRBV19 and TRBJ2-7, with a tentative D call TRBD2 (6 bases). The V gene lost 4 bases and the J gene lost 4 bases, with 11 bases spanning the gap. The CDR3 length is 13 residues. CDR1 LNHDA and CDR2 SQIVND come from the germline V gene (reference sequence). The CDR3 is CASSSGTDYEQYF. CDR3 in DNA: TGTGCCAGTAGTAGCGGGACGGATTACGAGCAGTACTTC.

The rearrangement links TRBV6-1 to TRBJ2-1; possible D gene TRBD1, 5 bases. The CDR3 runs 14 residues. Germline V gene sequence: CDR1 MNHNS, CDR2 SASEGT. Trimming removed 5 bases from V and 1 base from J, with 9 bases in between. Written as DNA, the CDR3 is TGTGCCAGCAGTCAGCCAGGGTCCTACAATGAGCAGTTCTTC. Protein sequence: CASSQPGSYNEQFF.

There are a few counts of this clone. J is TRBJ2-3 and V is TRBV6-4, with a tentative D call TRBD2 (7 bases). Trimming took 3 bases from V and 3 from J, leaving 13 bases between them. The CDR3 totals 15 residues. CDR1 MRHNA and CDR2 SNTAGT come from the germline V gene. CDR3 sequence: CASSDRGAPTDTQYF. CDR3 nucleotides: TGTGCCAGCAGTGATCGGGGGGCGCCGACAGATACGCAGTATTTT.

The V gene is TRBV12-5, the J gene TRBJ2-6; 7 bases are shared with TRBD1. This CDR3 contains 18 residues. The V gene's germline CDR1 is LGHNT and CDR2 FRNRAP. J lost 0 bases, V lost 5 bases, and 10 bases had no gene match. The CDR3 DNA reads as TGTGCTAGTGGTCCAGGGACAGTCATTAACTCTGGGGCCAACGTCCTGACTTTC. This sequence encodes CASGPGTVINSGANVLTF.

This clone appeared a single time. The gene calls are TRBV5-1 and TRBJ2-2; D call uncertain. The CDR3 has 15 residues. Per germline, CDR1 SGHRS and CDR2 YFSETQ. Trimming took 2 bases from V and 0 from J, leaving 8 bases between them. The CDR3 DNA follows: TGCGCCAGCAGCTTTAGAGGTGCGAACACCGGGGAGCTGTTTTTT. Amino acid sequence: CASSFRGANTGELFF.

V is TRBV4-2 and J is TRBJ2-3; 11 nucleotides align to TRBD2. The CDR3 is made up of 17 amino acids. With V trimmed by 4 bases and J by 5 bases, 11 bases remained unmatched. The V gene's germline CDR1 is LGHNA and CDR2 YNFKEQ. The CDR3 reads CASSLPGVAGGQDTQYF. The CDR3 DNA sequence: TGTGCCAGCAGCCTCCCAGGGGTAGCGGGAGGGCAAGATACGCAGTATTTT.

The chain carries TRBV7-2 and TRBJ1-4, with D unclear. This CDR3 is 15 amino acids long. Germline V gene sequence: CDR1 SGHTA, CDR2 FQGNSA. The V end was cut by 5 bases, the J end by 2 bases, with 12 bases between. CDR3 coding DNA: TGTGCCAGCAGCCCAACGGGGTCTACTAATGAAAAACTGTTTTTT. It translates to CASSPTGSTNEKLFF. The full variable domain, its missing parts supplied by reference TRBV7-2 and TRBJ1-4, is GAGVSQSPSNKVTEKGKDVELRCDPISGHTALYWYRQSLGQGLEFLIYFQGNSAPDKSGLPSDRFSAERTGGSVSTLTIQRTQQEDSAVYLCASSPTGSTNEKLFFGSGTQLSVL.